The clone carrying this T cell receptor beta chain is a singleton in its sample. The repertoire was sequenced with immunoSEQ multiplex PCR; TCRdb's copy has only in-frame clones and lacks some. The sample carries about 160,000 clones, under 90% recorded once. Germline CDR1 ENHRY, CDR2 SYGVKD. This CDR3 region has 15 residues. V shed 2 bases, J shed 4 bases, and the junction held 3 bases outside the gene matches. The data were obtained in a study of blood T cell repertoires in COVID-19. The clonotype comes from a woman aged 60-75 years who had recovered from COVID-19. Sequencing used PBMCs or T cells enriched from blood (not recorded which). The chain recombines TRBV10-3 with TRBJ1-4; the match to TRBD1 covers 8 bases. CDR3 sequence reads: CAISELDRVNEKLFF. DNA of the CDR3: TGTGCCATCAGTGAGCTGGACAGGGTTAATGAAAAACTGTTTTTT.